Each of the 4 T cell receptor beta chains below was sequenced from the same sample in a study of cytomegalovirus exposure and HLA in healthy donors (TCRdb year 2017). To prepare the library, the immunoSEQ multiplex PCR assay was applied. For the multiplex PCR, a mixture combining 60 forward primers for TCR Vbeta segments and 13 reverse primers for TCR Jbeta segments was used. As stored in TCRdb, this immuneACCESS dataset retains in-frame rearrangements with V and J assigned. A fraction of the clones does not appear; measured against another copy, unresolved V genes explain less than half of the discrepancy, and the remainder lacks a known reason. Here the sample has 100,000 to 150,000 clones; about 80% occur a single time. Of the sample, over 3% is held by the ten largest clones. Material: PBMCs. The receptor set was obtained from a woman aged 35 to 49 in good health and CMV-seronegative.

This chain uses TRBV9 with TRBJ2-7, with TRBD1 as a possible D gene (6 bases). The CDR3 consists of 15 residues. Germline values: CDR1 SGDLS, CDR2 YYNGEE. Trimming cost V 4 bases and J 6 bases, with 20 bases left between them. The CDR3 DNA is TGTGCCAGCAGCTCTACCGCAGGGGAGTATGGCGAGCAGTACTTC. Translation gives CASSSTAGEYGEQYF.

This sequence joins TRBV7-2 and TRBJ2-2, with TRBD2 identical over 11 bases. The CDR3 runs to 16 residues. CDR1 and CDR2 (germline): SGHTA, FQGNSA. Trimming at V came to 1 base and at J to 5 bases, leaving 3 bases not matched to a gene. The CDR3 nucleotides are TGTGCCAGCAGCTTAGAGGCTAGCGGGAGGACCGGGGAGCTGTTTTTT. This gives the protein CASSLEASGRTGELFF. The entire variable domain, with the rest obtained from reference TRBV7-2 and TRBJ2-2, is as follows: GAGVSQSPSNKVTEKGKDVELRCDPISGHTALYWYRQSLGQGLEFLIYFQGNSAPDKSGLPSDRFSAERTGGSVSTLTIQRTQQEDSAVYLCASSLEASGRTGELFFGEGSRLTVL.

The CDR3 reads CASRNRRASYEQYF. DNA for the CDR3: TGTGCCAGCAGAAACAGGAGGGCTTCCTACGAGCAGTACTTC. V and J are TRBV5-6 and TRBJ2-7; weak D call: TRBD2 (6 bases). CDR1 and CDR2 (germline): SGHDT, YYEEEE. V lost 5 bases and J lost 1, with 13 bases in between. This CDR3 comprises 14 residues.

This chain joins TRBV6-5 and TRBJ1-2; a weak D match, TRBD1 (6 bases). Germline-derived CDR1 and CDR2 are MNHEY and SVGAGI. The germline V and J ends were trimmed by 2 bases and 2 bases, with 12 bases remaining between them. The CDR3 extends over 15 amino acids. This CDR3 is CASSYDGGPNYGYTF. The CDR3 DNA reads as TGTGCCAGCAGTTACGACGGGGGGCCAAACTATGGCTACACCTTC.